This T cell receptor beta chain derives from a study of OX40 agonist ivuxolimab in advanced cancers. At the level of the study: Aged 23 to 79 with a mean of roughly 63 years, they were about 78% male. Study conclusions and caveats: Circulating CD4+ and CD8+ T cells showed clonal expansion by week 6 at 0.1 to 3.0 mg/kg. CD8+ T cells were the subset that, on average, had more expanded clones than CD4+.

The CDR3 runs to 12 residues. Germline values: CDR1 SSHAT, CDR2 FNYEAQ (reference sequence). TCRdb's table, derived via immunoSEQ multiplex PCR, lists solely in-frame clones and lacks some. The sample holds about 80,000 clones; about 94% are singletons and the top ten take 9.5% to 12%. Points on this clone: Its antigen is undetermined. An end of the junction differs from the germline gene, which may be a read error.

The chain links TRBV7-7 to TRBJ2-2; no clear D gene. The specimen comprised CD4+ or CD8+ T cells sorted from blood, sampled in a trial of the OX40 agonist ivuxolimab. The receptor was derived from an adult with an advanced solid tumor such as melanoma, head and neck, liver or kidney cancer. The CDR3 protein is CASSPAPGELFF. The CDR3 DNA sequence: TGTGCTAGCAGCCCCGCACCCGGGGAGCTGTTTTTT.